Presented here are 26 T cell receptor beta chains from one specimen sequenced in a study of blood T cell repertoires in COVID-19. The assay was immunoSEQ multiplex PCR, and TCRdb's table has in-frame clones only and misses some. The table shows approximately 150,000 clones, with around 89% occurring only once. The specimen was peripheral blood. Every receptor here comes from a man in his 70s with active COVID-19.

The gene calls are TRBV6-5 and TRBJ2-7; D perhaps matches TRBD2 (5 bases). The germline V gene encodes CDR1 MNHEY and CDR2 SVGAGI. This CDR3 is 14 amino acids long. Trimming took 6 bases from V and 5 from J, leaving 17 bases between them. CDR3 nucleotides: TGTGCCAGCAGGCCGGACTTCGAAGAGGACGAGCAGTACTTC. Its protein is CASRPDFEEDEQYF.

To note about this clone: This CDR3 is also generated by other DNA sequences in the sample. This chain uses TRBV9 with TRBJ2-2, with D tentatively TRBD2 (7 bases). Germline CDR1 reads SGDLS; CDR2 reads YYNGEE. V was cut by 2 bases and J by 2 bases, with 13 bases left in between. The length of the CDR3 is 16 residues. The CDR3 loop is CASSVGASGNTGELFF. The CDR3 coding sequence is TGTGCCAGCAGCGTGGGGGCTAGCGGAAACACCGGGGAGCTGTTTTTT. Full variable domain (rest looked up from reference TRBV9 and TRBJ2-2): DSGVTQTPKHLITATGQRVTLRCSPRSGDLSVYWYQQSLDQGLQFLIQYYNGEERAKGNILERFSAQQFPDLHSELNLSSLELGDSALYFCASSVGASGNTGELFFGEGSRLTVL.

The chain carries TRBV28 and TRBJ1-2; 9 bases agree with TRBD1. The CDR3 is made up of 14 amino acids. CDR1 MDHEN and CDR2 SYDVKM come from the germline V gene. The V and J ends lost 6 bases and 5 bases, in that order; junction bases with no gene match: 7. The CDR3 nucleotides are TGTGCCAGCAGGGGGGGACAGGGTGGGTATGGCTACACCTTC. Residues: CASRGGQGGYGYTF.

This chain joins TRBV24-1 and TRBJ2-7, with 9 bases identical to TRBD2. This CDR3 is 12 amino acids long. V lost 9 bases and J lost 5; bases outside the gene matches: 4. CDR1 and CDR2 (germline): KGHDR, SFDVKD. The DNA for the CDR3 is TGTGCCACCTCTAGCGGGATCGACGAGCAGTACTTC. Protein sequence: CATSSGIDEQYF.

The gene calls are TRBV28 and TRBJ1-5; 7 nucleotides line up with TRBD1. CDR3 length equals 16 residues. V shed 5 bases, J shed 0 bases, and the junction held 7 bases outside the gene matches. CDR1 and CDR2 from the germline V gene are MDHEN and SYDVKM. For the CDR3, the DNA is TGTGCCAGCAGTGGCGGGACAGACTATAGCAATCAGCCCCAGCATTTT. This translates into CASSGGTDYSNQPQHF.

The chain recombines TRBV5-6 with TRBJ1-6; TRBD1 aligns across 10 bases. The CDR3 is 16 amino acids. Germline assignment: CDR1 SGHDT and CDR2 YYEEEE. V lost 1 base, J lost 13 bases, and 11 bases stayed unmatched. The CDR3 nucleotides are TGTGCCAGCAGCTTGTACGGTTTGACAGGGGGCTGGCCCCTCCACTTT. It is translated as CASSLYGLTGGWPLHF.

V usage is TRBV10-2 and J usage is TRBJ1-3; 8 bases agree with TRBD1. CDR1 WSHSY and CDR2 SAAADI come from the germline V gene. After removal of 2 bases from V and 3 bases from J, the junction contained 3 bases not matched to a gene. The length of the CDR3 is 15 residues. This CDR3 is CASSEGTGYGNTIYF. CDR3 nucleotides: TGCGCCAGCAGTGAGGGGACAGGCTATGGAAACACCATATATTTT.

The V gene is TRBV7-9, the J gene TRBJ2-7, with TRBD2 matching 7 bases. The CDR3 is 14 residues long. CDR1 and CDR2 from the germline V gene are SEHNR and FQNEAQ (reference sequence). V trimming: 5 bases; J trimming: 2 bases; junction bases outside the gene matches: 6. CDR3 residues: CASSLGLQTYEQYF. As DNA, the CDR3 is TGTGCCAGCAGCCTGGGACTACAAACCTACGAGCAGTACTTC. The full variable domain, in which reference TRBV7-9 and TRBJ2-7 provide the parts outside the CDR3, is DTGVSQNPRHKITKRGQNVTFRCDPISEHNRLYWYRQTLGQGPEFLTYFQNEAQLEKSRLLSDRFSAERPKGSFSTLEIQRTEQGDSAMYLCASSLGLQTYEQYFGPGTRLTVT.

The chain employs TRBV28 and TRBJ1-5; possibly TRBD1 for D (6 bases). Germline loops: CDR1 MDHEN, CDR2 SYDVKM. CDR3 length equals 12 residues. V was shortened by 6 bases and J by 11 bases, with 14 bases between the two germline ends. The CDR3 bases are TGTGCCAGCAGGGGAACAGGGTCAACCCAGCATTTT. Its protein product is CASRGTGSTQHF. The full variable domain, completed using reference TRBV28 and TRBJ1-5, is DVKVTQSSRYLVKRTGEKVFLECVQDMDHENMFWYRQDPGLGLRLIYFSYDVKMKEKGDIPEGYSVSREKKERFSLILESASTNQTSMYLCASRGTGSTQHFGDGTRLSIL.

The genes are TRBV28 and TRBJ2-7; 8 nucleotides agree with TRBD1. J was trimmed by 9 bases and V by 3 bases; bases with no gene match: 7. Germline CDR1 and CDR2: MDHEN and SYDVKM. The CDR3 is 13 amino acids. CDR3 in DNA: TGTGCCAGCAGTTTCTCCACAGGGGGTGGGCAGTACTTC. It is translated as CASSFSTGGGQYF. Full variable domain (rest looked up from reference TRBV28 and TRBJ2-7): DVKVTQSSRYLVKRTGEKVFLECVQDMDHENMFWYRQDPGLGLRLIYFSYDVKMKEKGDIPEGYSVSREKKERFSLILESASTNQTSMYLCASSFSTGGGQYFGPGTRLTVT.

V and J are TRBV23-1 and TRBJ1-1; a possible D gene is TRBD1 (6 bases). TRBV23-1 is designated an ORF whose function remains uncertain. The CDR3 has 17 amino acids. Trimming cost V 0 bases and J 1 base, with 15 bases left between them. The CDR3 nucleotides are TGCGCCAGCAGTCAATCGAGTGTTAGGGGGTGGAACACTGAAGCTTTCTTT. This translates into CASSQSSVRGWNTEAFF.

The chain carries TRBV19 and TRBJ1-6; D uncertain. This CDR3 is 13 amino acids long. V was shortened by 7 bases and J by 4 bases, with 8 bases between the two germline ends. CDR1 is LNHDA and CDR2 is SQIVND in the germline V gene (reference sequence). The CDR3 is CASTGVYNSPLHF. Written as DNA, the CDR3 is TGTGCCAGTACGGGAGTTTATAATTCACCCCTCCACTTT.

The V and J genes are TRBV5-6 and TRBJ2-7, with 9 bases aligning to TRBD2. This CDR3 has 16 residues. V lost 4 bases, J lost 3 bases, and 11 bases stayed unmatched. Germline CDR1 and CDR2: SGHDT and YYEEEE. CDR3 sequence: CASSPSTSGRFYEQYF. Written as DNA, the CDR3 is TGTGCCAGCAGCCCATCGACTAGCGGTCGTTTCTACGAGCAGTACTTC.

J is TRBJ2-5 and V is TRBV2; D unresolved. CDR1 and CDR2 (germline): SNHLY, FYNNEI. Trimming removed 6 bases at V and 1 base at J, with 12 bases between. The CDR3 has 14 residues. The CDR3 protein is CASSAHLPQETQYF. CDR3 bases: TGTGCCAGCAGCGCACATTTACCCCAAGAGACCCAGTACTTC.

The J gene is TRBJ2-7, the V gene TRBV5-5, with 7 bases identical to TRBD1. The germline V gene has CDR1 SGHKS and CDR2 YYEKEE (reference sequence). Germline trimming cut 2 bases from V and 0 bases from J; bases unmatched to any gene: 5. The CDR3 is 15 residues long. CDR3 region: CASSFGQVSSYEQYF. The CDR3 coding sequence is TGTGCCAGCAGCTTCGGACAGGTGAGCTCCTACGAGCAGTACTTC.

In this sample, this clone turned up a few times. This chain links TRBV27 with TRBJ1-2, with 8 bases lining up with TRBD1. CDR1 MNHEY and CDR2 SMNVEV come from the germline V gene (reference sequence). The CDR3 runs to 14 residues. V dropped 6 bases and J dropped 6; count of bases not matched to a gene: 9. Here the CDR3 reads CASSSYGTGDGYTF. CDR3 DNA: TGTGCCAGCAGCTCCTACGGGACAGGCGATGGCTACACCTTC.

V and J are TRBV5-8 and TRBJ1-5; D is perhaps TRBD1 (5 bases). V lost 1 base, J lost 7 bases, and 12 bases lay in between. The CDR3 has 14 amino acids. CDR1 and CDR2 (germline): SGHTS, YDEGEE. Here the CDR3 reads CASSLRAGVQPQHF. CDR3 nucleotides: TGTGCCAGCAGCTTGCGAGCGGGGGTACAGCCCCAGCATTTT.

The chain links TRBV18 to TRBJ2-3, with 10 bases lining up with TRBD2. The CDR3 consists of 13 residues. The V gene's germline CDR1 is KGHSH and CDR2 LQKENI. With V trimmed by 8 bases and J by 6 bases, 5 bases remained unmatched. The CDR3 nucleotides are TGTGCCAGCGGCCTAGCGGGAGCGGATACGCAGTATTTT. As protein: CASGLAGADTQYF.

CDR3 nucleotides: TGTGCCAGCAGCCAGGGGGAGACCCAGTACTTC. This encodes CASSQGETQYF. The rearrangement links TRBV2 to TRBJ2-5, with a possible D match to TRBD1 (6 bases). The CDR3 is made up of 11 amino acids. Germline lookup yields CDR1 SNHLY and CDR2 FYNNEI. Trimming stripped 6 bases from V and 5 bases from J, with 7 bases between.

The chain recombines TRBV5-5 with TRBJ2-7; 9 nucleotides match TRBD2. V dropped 1 base and J dropped 5; count of bases not matched to a gene: 7. The length of the CDR3 is 15 residues. Germline V gene lookup returns CDR1 SGHKS and CDR2 YYEKEE (reference sequence). DNA for the CDR3: TGTGCCAGCAGCTTGTTTAGCGGGAGCCCCAACGAGCAGTACTTC. It codes for CASSLFSGSPNEQYF.

This clone was observed once. This sequence joins TRBV30 and TRBJ2-1; 10 bases align to TRBD2. The V gene's germline CDR1 is GTSNPN and CDR2 SVGIG (reference sequence). The CDR3 totals 16 residues. V shed 1 base and J 2 bases; nucleotides not matched to a gene: 5. The chain's CDR3 is CAWSEGLAGAYNEQFF. DNA for the CDR3: TGTGCCTGGAGTGAAGGGCTAGCGGGAGCCTACAATGAGCAGTTCTTC.

The chain joins TRBV28 to TRBJ2-1; the match to TRBD2 covers 9 bases. After removal of 6 bases from V and 3 bases from J, the junction contained 9 bases not matched to a gene. The CDR3 is 16 residues long. Germline CDR1 reads MDHEN; CDR2 reads SYDVKM. CDR3 DNA: TGTGCCAGCAGAGACTGGACTAGCGAGCTCTACAATGAGCAGTTCTTC. Protein product: CASRDWTSELYNEQFF.

This clone has only a few counts. This sequence joins TRBV6-6 and TRBJ1-3; 7 bases are shared with TRBD1. Germline loops: CDR1 MNHNY, CDR2 SVGAGI (reference sequence). This CDR3 is 14 amino acids long. Germline trimming cut 5 bases from V and 2 bases from J; bases unmatched to any gene: 3. For the CDR3, the DNA is TGTGCCAGCAGTACGACAGGGACTGGAAACACCATATATTTT. This codes for CASSTTGTGNTIYF.

The chain employs TRBV5-6 and TRBJ1-6, with 7 nucleotides matching TRBD1. The germline CDR1 and CDR2 sequences are SGHDT and YYEEEE. After removal of 0 bases from V and 10 bases from J, the junction contained 4 bases not matched to a gene. The CDR3 covers 14 residues. The CDR3, as DNA: TGTGCCAGCAGCTTGGACCAGGGGGGATCACCCCTCCACTTT. Protein sequence: CASSLDQGGSPLHF.

V and J are TRBV7-9 and TRBJ2-7, with TRBD1 identical over 7 bases. J lost 4 bases, V lost 1 base, and 4 bases had no gene match. The germline CDR1 and CDR2 sequences are SEHNR and FQNEAQ (reference sequence). The CDR3 sequence is 14 residues long. The CDR3 is CASSLEGGEYEQYF. CDR3 nucleotide sequence: TGTGCCAGCAGCTTAGAAGGGGGCGAATACGAGCAGTACTTC.

The chain is built from TRBV10-3 and TRBJ1-4; 9 nucleotides agree with TRBD1. CDR3 length equals 15 residues. Trimming removed 4 bases from V and 4 bases from J; junction bases left unmatched: 4. Germline V gene data show CDR1 as ENHRY and CDR2 as SYGVKD. CDR3 DNA: TGTGCCATCAGTGCGGGACAGGGCGATAATGAAAAACTGTTTTTT. Encoded protein: CAISAGQGDNEKLFF.